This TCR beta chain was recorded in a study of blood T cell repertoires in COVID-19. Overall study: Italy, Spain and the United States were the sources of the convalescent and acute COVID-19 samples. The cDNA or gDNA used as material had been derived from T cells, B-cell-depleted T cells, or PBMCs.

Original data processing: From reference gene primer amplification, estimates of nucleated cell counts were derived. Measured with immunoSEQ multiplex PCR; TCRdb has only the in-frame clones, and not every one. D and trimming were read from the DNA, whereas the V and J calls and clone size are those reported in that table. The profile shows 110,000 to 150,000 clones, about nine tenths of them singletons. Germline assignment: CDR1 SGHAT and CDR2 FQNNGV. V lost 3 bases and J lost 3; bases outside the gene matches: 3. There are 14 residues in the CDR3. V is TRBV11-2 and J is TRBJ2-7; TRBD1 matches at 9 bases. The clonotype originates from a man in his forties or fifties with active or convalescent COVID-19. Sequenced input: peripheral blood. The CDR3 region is CASSFEGQGYEQYF. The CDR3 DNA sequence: TGTGCCAGCAGCTTCGAGGGACAGGGCTACGAGCAGTACTTC.